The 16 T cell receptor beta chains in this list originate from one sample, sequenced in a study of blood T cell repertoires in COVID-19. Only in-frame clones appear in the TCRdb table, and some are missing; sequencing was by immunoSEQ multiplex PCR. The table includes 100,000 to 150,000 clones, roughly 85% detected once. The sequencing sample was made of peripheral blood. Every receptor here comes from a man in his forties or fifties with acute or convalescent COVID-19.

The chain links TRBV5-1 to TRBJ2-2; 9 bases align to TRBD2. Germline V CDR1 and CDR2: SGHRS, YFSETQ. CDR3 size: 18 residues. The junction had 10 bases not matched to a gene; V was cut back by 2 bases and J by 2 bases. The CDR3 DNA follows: TGCGCCAGCAGCTTAAGGGCTAGCGGGGACATAAACACCGGGGAGCTGTTTTTT. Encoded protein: CASSLRASGDINTGELFF. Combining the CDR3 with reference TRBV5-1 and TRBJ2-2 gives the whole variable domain KAGVTQTPRYLIKTRGQQVTLSCSPISGHRSVSWYQQTPGQGLQFLFEYFSETQRNKGNFPGRFSGRQFSNSRSEMNVSTLELGDSALYLCASSLRASGDINTGELFFGEGSRLTVL.

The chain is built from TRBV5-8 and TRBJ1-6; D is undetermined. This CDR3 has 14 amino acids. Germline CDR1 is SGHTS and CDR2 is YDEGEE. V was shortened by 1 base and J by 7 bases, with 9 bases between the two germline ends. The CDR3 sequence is CASSLTAENSPLHF. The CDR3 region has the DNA TGTGCCAGCAGCTTGACAGCCGAAAATTCACCCCTCCACTTT.

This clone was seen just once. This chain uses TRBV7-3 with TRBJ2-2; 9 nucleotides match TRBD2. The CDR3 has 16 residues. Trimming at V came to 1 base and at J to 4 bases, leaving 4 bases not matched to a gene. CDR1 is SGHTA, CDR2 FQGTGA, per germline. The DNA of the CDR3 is TGTGCCAGCAGCTTAAATAGCGGGGGAGGCACCGGGGAGCTGTTTTTT. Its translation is CASSLNSGGGTGELFF.

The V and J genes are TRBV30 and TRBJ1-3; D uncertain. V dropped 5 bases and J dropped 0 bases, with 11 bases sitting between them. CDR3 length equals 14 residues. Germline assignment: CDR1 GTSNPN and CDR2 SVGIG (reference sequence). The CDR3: CAWGGLTSGNTIYF. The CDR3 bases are TGTGCCTGGGGAGGACTGACCTCTGGAAACACCATATATTTT. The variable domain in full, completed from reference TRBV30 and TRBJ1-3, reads SQTIHQWPATLVQPVGSPLSLECTVEGTSNPNLYWYRQAAGRGLQLLFYSVGIGQISSEVPQNLSASRPQDRQFILSSKKLLLSDSGFYLCAWGGLTSGNTIYFGEGSWLTVV.

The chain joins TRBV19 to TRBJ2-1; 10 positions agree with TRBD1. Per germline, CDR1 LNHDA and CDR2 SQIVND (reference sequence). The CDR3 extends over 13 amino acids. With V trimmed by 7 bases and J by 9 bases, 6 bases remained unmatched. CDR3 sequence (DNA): TGTGCCAGTAAGAGACAGGGGGCGCCTGAGCAGTTCTTC. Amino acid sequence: CASKRQGAPEQFF.

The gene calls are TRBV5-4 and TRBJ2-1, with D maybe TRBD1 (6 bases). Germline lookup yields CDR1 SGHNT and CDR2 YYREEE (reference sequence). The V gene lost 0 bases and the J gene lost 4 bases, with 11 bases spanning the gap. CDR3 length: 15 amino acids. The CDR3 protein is CASSLVGGLYNEQFF. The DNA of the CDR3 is TGTGCCAGCAGCTTGGTAGGGGGATTGTACAATGAGCAGTTCTTC.

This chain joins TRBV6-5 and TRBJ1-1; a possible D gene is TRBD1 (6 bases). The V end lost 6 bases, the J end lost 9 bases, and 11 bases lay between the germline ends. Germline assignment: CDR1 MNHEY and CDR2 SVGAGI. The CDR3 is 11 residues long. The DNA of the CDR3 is TGTGCCAGCAGGCGGACAGAAAAAGCTTTCTTT. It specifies CASRRTEKAFF.

This CDR3 is CASSLQGVGGYTF. The CDR3 DNA reads as TGTGCCAGCAGTCTACAGGGGGTTGGTGGCTACACCTTC. This rearrangement joins TRBV12-3 or TRBV12-4 to TRBJ1-2, with 8 bases aligning to TRBD1. The V gene end was trimmed by 5 bases and the J gene end by 7 bases; junction bases not matched to a gene: 6. CDR3 size: 13 residues.

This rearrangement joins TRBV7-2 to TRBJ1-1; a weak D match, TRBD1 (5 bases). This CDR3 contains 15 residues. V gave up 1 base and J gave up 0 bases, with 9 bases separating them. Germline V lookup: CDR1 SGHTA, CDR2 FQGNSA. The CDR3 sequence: CASSLVPRVNTEAFF. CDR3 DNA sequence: TGTGCCAGCAGCTTAGTTCCCAGGGTGAACACTGAAGCTTTCTTT.

The DNA for the CDR3 is TGTGCCAGCTCAAAAGGACAAGGCGGGGAGCCCCAGCATTTT. Its protein product is CASSKGQGGEPQHF. The genes are TRBV18 and TRBJ1-5; TRBD1 might be the D (5 bases). V dropped 5 bases and J dropped 8 bases, with 16 bases sitting between them. Germline V lookup: CDR1 KGHSH, CDR2 LQKENI. This CDR3 region has 14 residues.

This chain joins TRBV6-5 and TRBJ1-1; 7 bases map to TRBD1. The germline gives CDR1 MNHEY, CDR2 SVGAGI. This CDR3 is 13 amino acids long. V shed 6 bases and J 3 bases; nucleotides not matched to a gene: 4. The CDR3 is CASSLDRDTEAFF. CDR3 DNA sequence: TGTGCCAGCAGCCTAGACAGGGACACTGAAGCTTTCTTT.

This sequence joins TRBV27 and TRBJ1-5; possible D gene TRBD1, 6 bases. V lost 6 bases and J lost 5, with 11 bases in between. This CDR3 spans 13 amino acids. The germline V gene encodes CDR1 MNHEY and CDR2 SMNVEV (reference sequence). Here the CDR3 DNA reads TGTGCCAGCAGCCCGGACAGTTATCAGCCCCAGCATTTT. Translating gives CASSPDSYQPQHF.

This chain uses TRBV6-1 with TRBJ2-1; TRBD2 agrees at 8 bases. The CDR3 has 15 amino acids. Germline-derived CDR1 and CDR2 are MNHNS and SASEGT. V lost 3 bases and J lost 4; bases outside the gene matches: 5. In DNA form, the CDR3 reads TGTGCCAGCAGTGAGCTAGCGGGCCATTACAATGAGCAGTTCTTC. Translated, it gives CASSELAGHYNEQFF.

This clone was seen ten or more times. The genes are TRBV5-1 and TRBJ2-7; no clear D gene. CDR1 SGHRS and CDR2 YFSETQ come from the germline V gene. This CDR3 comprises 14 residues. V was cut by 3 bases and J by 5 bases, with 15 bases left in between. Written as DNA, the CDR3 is TGCGCCAGCAGCTCTACTGGGCCCCCGGACGAGCAGTACTTC. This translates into CASSSTGPPDEQYF. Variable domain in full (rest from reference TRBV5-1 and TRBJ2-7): KAGVTQTPRYLIKTRGQQVTLSCSPISGHRSVSWYQQTPGQGLQFLFEYFSETQRNKGNFPGRFSGRQFSNSRSEMNVSTLELGDSALYLCASSSTGPPDEQYFGPGTRLTVT.

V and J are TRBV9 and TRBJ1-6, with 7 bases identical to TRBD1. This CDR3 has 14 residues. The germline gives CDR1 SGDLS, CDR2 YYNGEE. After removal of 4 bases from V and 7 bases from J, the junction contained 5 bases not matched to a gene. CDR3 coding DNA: TGTGCCAGCAGCCTCGGGACAGAAAATTCACCCCTCCACTTT. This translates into CASSLGTENSPLHF.

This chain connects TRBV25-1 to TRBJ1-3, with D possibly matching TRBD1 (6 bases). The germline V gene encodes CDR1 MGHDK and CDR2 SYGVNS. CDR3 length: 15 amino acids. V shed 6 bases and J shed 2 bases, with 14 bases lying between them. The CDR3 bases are TGTGCCAGCAGCGCCGCGGGGGCAACTGGAAACACCATATATTTT. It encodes CASSAAGATGNTIYF.